This is a list of T cell receptor beta chains from one sample in a study of PD-L1 blockade in urothelial cancer. TCRdb's table, derived via immunoSEQ multiplex PCR, lists solely in-frame clones and lacks some. The sample lists some 30,000 clones, around 90% seen once, with 1.8% in the top ten. Sequencing used PBMCs, obtained around atezolizumab (anti-PD-L1) treatment. These receptors were taken from a man aged 45 to 65 with urothelial cancer. CDR3s include the opening cysteine and the closing phenylalanine or tryptophan. Rows give clone size only sometimes, using once, few, many, or a class for an expanded clone.

v_gene	abundance	j_gene	CDR3aa
TRBV28	-	TRBJ2-5	CASRPWTGQETQYF
TRBV25-1	once	TRBJ2-3	CASRGDRAADTQYF
TRBV19	-	TRBJ2-5	CASTMRLAGLQETQYF
TRBV19	-	TRBJ1-2	CASSIRAREDGYTF
TRBV18	-	TRBJ1-5	CASSPYELTGINQPQHF
TRBV19	-	TRBJ1-3	CASSISTGGSSANTIYF
TRBV18	-	TRBJ2-7	CASSPTGKGYEQYF
TRBV7-2	-	TRBJ2-3	CASPYSKGFWDF
TRBV11-3	-	TRBJ2-1	CASSPGIAGGDEQFF
TRBV10-3	once	TRBJ2-2	CAISGKGANTGELFF
TRBV2	-	TRBJ2-2	CASRLRLQNTGELFF
TRBV27	-	TRBJ2-7	CASSPGRGGTGSYEQYF
TRBV28	-	TRBJ2-7	CASSNRNIPYEQYF
TRBV28	-	TRBJ2-5	CASSKIQGIETQYF
TRBV2	few	TRBJ2-3	CASSKGLAGNTQYF
TRBV4-1	-	TRBJ1-5	CASSQAGTGGRQPQHF
TRBV6-1	once	TRBJ2-7	CASSEAREGHGDYEQYF
TRBV30	-	TRBJ2-7	CAWSSLGGSYEQYF
TRBV4-2	-	TRBJ1-3	CASSQVFVTGGADSGNTIYF
TRBV25-1	few	TRBJ2-7	CASSHRGAYEQYF
TRBV9	-	TRBJ1-6	CASSPGQGNSPLHF
TRBV15	-	TRBJ2-5	CATSILAGPAETQYF
TRBV7-9	-	TRBJ2-5	CASSPPQGGTQYF
TRBV27	-	TRBJ1-2	CASKDHPGTGDYGYTF
TRBV7-2	-	TRBJ2-5	CASSLVIQETQYF
TRBV5-1	-	TRBJ2-3	CASSLLAGATTDTQYF
TRBV7-2	-	TRBJ2-3	CASSLTGVGTDTQYF
TRBV5-6	-	TRBJ2-1	CASSLAGGFPYNEQFF
TRBV5-8	-	TRBJ2-3	CASSSYLGPGGTDTQYF
TRBV2	-	TRBJ1-2	CASSEVGLGREYGYTF
TRBV5-4	-	TRBJ2-2	CASSLVRGATGELFF
TRBV6-5	-	TRBJ2-5	CASSFRAGGGQETQYF
TRBV4-1	-	TRBJ2-2	CASSQARVWDRVGGELFF
TRBV4-1	-	TRBJ2-5	CASSQRGGLETQYF
TRBV4-3	-	TRBJ2-7	CASSLSGRGPYEQYF
TRBV5-1	-	TRBJ2-3	CASRGGAGTDTQYF
TRBV12-5	few	TRBJ2-5	CASGLVKSREVRETQYF
TRBV7-8	few	TRBJ2-7	CASSLIPSGIPTSYEQYF
TRBV11-2	-	TRBJ2-5	CASSLGQGNQETQYF
TRBV9	once	TRBJ2-1	CASSVAGGPREQFF
TRBV11-3	-	TRBJ2-1	CASSLGTGLYNEQFF
TRBV28	-	TRBJ2-2	CASTPVRANTGELFF
TRBV12-5	-	TRBJ2-4	CASGLGGPLSDIQYF
TRBV28	-	TRBJ2-3	CASYPGTGRVSTDTQYF
TRBV11-3	-	TRBJ2-3	CASSPVASTDTQYF
TRBV30	once	TRBJ2-7	CAWTDRGHEQYF
TRBV5-1	-	TRBJ1-3	CASKEGAPSGNTIYF
TRBV30	-	TRBJ1-5	CAWSPETGRSNQPQHF
TRBV9	-	TRBJ2-3	CASSLGQGTDTQYF
TRBV28	-	TRBJ2-5	CASSPLGQGARETQYF
TRBV13	-	TRBJ2-1	CASSYGTSGGNEQFF
TRBV6-6	few	TRBJ1-1	CASSYYRDRVNTEAFF
TRBV6-5	few	TRBJ2-7	CASSYSRTGGLYEQYF
TRBV5-1	-	TRBJ2-3	CASSLLSGSTDTQYF
TRBV11-2	-	TRBJ2-5	CASSLGGGNQETQYF